The present T cell receptor (beta chain) was sequenced within a study of cytomegalovirus exposure and HLA in healthy donors. General study results and limits: Associated with HLA alleles at 0.05 false discovery rate in a later analysis were 16,951 TCR beta sequences.

Researchers ran the PCR with 60 Vbeta and 13 Jbeta primers. The data were produced by immunoSEQ multiplex PCR, yet TCRdb's version contains in-frame clones alone and is incomplete. The table includes roughly 150,000 clones, around 70% detected once. Healthy people donating bone marrow made up the donors. Comments on this clone: Antigen: not known.

The specimen was PBMCs. The sequence came from a woman under 40 in good health and CMV-seronegative.

The CDR3 sequence: CASLPGPQNTEAFF. CDR3 nucleotides: TGCGCCAGCCTCCCAGGCCCCCAGAACACTGAAGCTTTCTTT. V gene TRBV5-1 combines with J gene TRBJ1-1, with unresolved D. V lost 7 bases and J 1 base, leaving 14 bases between the germline ends. Germline CDR1 and CDR2: SGHRS and YFSETQ. CDR3 length: 14 residues.